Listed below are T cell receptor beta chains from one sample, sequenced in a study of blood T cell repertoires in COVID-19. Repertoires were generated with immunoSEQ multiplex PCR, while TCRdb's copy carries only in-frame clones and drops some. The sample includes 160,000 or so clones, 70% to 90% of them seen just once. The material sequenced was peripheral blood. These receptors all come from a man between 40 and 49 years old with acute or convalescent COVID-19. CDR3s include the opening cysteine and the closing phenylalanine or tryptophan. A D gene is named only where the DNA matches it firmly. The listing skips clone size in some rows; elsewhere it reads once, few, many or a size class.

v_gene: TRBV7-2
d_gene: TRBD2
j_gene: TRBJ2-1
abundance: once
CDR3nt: TGTGCCAGCAGCGCCTCTAGCGGGGGGTTGAATGAGCAGTTCTTC
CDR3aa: CASSASSGGLNEQFF

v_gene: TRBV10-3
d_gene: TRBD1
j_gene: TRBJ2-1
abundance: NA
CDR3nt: TGTGCCATCACGGGACAGGGCAATGAGCAGTTCTTC
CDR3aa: CAITGQGNEQFF

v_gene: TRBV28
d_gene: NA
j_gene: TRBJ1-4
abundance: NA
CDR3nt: TGTGCCAGCAGTTTCCGGTCAACTAATGAAAAACTGTTTTTT
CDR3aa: CASSFRSTNEKLFF

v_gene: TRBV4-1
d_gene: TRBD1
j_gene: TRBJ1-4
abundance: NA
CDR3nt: TGCGCCAGCAGCCAAGGATGGGGACAGGGGTATGAAAAACTGTTTTTT
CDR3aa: CASSQGWGQGYEKLFF

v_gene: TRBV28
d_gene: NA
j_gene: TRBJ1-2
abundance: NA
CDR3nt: TGTGCCAGCACGACAAACAGTAACTATGGCTACACCTTC
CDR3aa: CASTTNSNYGYTF

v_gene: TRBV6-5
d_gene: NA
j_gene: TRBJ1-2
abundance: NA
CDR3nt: TGTGCCAGCAGTTACGACAGTAGCTATGGCTACACCTTC
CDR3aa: CASSYDSSYGYTF

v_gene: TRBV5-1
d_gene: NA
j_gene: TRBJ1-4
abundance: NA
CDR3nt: TGCGCCAGCAGTAAGGGACATAATAATGAAAAACTGTTTTTT
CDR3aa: CASSKGHNNEKLFF

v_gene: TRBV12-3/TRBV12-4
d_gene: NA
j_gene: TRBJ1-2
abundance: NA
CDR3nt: TGTGCCAGCAGTTCCCTACAGAGTGGCTACACCTTC
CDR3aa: CASSSLQSGYTF

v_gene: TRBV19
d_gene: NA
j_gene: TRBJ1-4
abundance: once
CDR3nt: TGTGCCAGTAGGACCTTGACAGCAACTAATGAAAAACTGTTTTTT
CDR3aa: CASRTLTATNEKLFF

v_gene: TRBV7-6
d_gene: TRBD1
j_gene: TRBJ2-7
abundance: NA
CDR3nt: TGTGCCAGCAGCCAAGGGACAGAAAGCTCCTACGAGCAGTACTTC
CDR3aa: CASSQGTESSYEQYF

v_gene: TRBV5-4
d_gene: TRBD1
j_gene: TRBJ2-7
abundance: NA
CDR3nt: TGTGCCAGCAGCCGGACAGGGCTTACTTACGAGCAGTACTTC
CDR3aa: CASSRTGLTYEQYF

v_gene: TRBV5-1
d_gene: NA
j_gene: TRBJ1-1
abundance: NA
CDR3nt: TGCGCCAGCAGCTTGGAAAGTCGTAACGGGTTTCGTTCGAAAAACACTGAAGCTTTCTTT
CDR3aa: CASSLESRNGFRSKNTEAFF

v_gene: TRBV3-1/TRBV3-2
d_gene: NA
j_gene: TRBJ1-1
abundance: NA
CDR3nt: TGTGCCAGCAGTCCCTGGGGGGAGACCACTGAAGCTTTCTTT
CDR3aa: CASSPWGETTEAFF

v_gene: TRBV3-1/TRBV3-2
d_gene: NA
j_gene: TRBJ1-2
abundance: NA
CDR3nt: TGTGCCAGCAGCCGCGGATCCGACAGGTCGTATGGCTACACCTTC
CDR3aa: CASSRGSDRSYGYTF

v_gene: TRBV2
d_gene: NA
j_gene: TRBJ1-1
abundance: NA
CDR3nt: TGTGCCAGCAGTGAGGTGACGGGGACTGAAGCTTTCTTT
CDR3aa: CASSEVTGTEAFF

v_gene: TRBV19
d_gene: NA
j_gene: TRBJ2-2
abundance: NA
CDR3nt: TGTGCCAGTAGCGCAAACCTTCGAGGAAACACCGGGGAGCTGTTTTTT
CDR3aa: CASSANLRGNTGELFF

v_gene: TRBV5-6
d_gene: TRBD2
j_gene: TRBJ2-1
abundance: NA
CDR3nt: TGTGCCAGCAGCTTTGGGTCTAGCGGGATCTACAATGAGCAGTTCTTC
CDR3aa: CASSFGSSGIYNEQFF

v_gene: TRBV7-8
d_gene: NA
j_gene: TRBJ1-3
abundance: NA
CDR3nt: TGTGCCAGCAGCTTTCCGGGATACTCTGGAAACACCATATATTTT
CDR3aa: CASSFPGYSGNTIYF

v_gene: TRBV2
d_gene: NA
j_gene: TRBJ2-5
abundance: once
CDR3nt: TGTGCCAGCAGACCCGGGACACCGCGGGAGACCCAGTACTTC
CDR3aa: CASRPGTPRETQYF

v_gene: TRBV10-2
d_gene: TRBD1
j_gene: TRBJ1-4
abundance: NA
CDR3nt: TGCGCCAGCAGGGACCAGGGGGGTGAAAAACTGTTTTTT
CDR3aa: CASRDQGGEKLFF

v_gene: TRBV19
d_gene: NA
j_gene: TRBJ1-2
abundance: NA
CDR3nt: TGTGCCAGTAGTGACAGACTCAATCGGGGCTACACCTTC
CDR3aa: CASSDRLNRGYTF

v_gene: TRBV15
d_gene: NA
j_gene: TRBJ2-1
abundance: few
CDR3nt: TGTGCCACCAGCCACGCAGGCTCCTACAATGAGCAGTTCTTC
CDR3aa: CATSHAGSYNEQFF

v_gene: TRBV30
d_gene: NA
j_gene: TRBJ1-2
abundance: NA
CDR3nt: TGTGCCTGGGGGAGGGATTTGGGCTATGGCTACACCTTC
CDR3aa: CAWGRDLGYGYTF

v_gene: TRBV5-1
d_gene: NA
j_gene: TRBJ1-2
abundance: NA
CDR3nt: TGCGCCAGCAGCGGGCAGGGAGGCTACACCTTC
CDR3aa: CASSGQGGYTF